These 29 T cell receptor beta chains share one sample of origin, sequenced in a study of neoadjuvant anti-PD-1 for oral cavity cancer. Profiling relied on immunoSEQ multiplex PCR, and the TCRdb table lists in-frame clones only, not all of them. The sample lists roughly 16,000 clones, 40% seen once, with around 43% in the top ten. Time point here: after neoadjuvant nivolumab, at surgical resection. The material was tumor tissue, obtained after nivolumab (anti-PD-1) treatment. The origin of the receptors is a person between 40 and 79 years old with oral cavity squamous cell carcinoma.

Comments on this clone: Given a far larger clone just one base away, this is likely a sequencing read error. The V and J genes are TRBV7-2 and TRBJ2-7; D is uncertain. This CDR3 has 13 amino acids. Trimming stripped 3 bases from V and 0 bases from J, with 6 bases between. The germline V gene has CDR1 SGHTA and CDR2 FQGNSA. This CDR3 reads CASSLSSSYEQYF. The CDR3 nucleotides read TGTGCCAGCAGCTTGTCCAGCTCCTACGAGCAGTACTTC.

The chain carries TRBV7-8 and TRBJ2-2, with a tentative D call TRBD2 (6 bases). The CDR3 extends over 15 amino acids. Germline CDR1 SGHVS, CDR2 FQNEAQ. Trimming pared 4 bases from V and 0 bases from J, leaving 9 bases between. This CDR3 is CASSYGGANTGELFF. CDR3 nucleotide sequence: TGTGCCAGCAGCTACGGGGGAGCGAACACCGGGGAGCTGTTTTTT.

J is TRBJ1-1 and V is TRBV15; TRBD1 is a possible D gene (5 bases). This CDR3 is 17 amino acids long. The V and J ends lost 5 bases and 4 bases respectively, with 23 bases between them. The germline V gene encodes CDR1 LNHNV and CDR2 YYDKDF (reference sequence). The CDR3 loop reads CATSPGQVGILGTEAFF. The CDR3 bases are TGTGCCACCAGCCCGGGGCAGGTTGGGATTTTGGGCACTGAAGCTTTCTTT.

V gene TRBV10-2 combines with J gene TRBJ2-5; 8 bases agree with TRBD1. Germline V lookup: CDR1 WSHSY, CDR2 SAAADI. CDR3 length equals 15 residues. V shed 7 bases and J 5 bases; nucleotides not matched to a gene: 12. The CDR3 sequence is CASTGRQGPTETQYF. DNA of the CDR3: TGCGCCAGCACTGGGAGACAGGGGCCAACGGAGACCCAGTACTTC.

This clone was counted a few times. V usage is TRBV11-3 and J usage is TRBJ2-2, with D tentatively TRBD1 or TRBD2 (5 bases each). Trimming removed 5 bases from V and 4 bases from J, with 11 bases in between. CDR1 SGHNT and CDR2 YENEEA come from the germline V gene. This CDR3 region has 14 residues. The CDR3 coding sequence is TGTGCCAGCAGCCAGATTGGGGGCACCGGGGAGCTGTTTTTT. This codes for CASSQIGGTGELFF.

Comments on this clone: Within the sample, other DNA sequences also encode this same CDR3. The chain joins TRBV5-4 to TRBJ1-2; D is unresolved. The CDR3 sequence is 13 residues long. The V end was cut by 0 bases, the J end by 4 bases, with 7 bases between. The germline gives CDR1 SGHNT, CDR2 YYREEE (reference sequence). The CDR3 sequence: CASSLGGIYGYTF. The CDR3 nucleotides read TGTGCCAGCAGCTTGGGTGGGATCTATGGCTACACCTTC.

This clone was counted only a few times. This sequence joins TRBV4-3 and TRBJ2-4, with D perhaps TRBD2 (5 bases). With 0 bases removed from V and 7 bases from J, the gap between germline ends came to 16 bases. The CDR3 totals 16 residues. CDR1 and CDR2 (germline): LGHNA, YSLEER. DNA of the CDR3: TGCGCCAGCAGCCAAGATACCGGCAGTTTAGCGAACATTCAGTACTTC. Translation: CASSQDTGSLANIQYF.

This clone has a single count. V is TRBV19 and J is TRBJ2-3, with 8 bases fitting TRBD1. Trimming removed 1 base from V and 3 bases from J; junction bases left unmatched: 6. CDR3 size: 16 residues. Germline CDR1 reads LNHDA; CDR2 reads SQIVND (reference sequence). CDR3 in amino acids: CASSIAVRQGTDTQYF. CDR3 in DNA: TGTGCCAGTAGTATAGCCGTACGACAGGGGACAGATACGCAGTATTTT.

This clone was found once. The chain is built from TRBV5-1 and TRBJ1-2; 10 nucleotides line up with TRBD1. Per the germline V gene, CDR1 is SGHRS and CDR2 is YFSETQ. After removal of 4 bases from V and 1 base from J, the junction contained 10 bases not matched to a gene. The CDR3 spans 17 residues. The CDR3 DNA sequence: TGCGCCAGCAGCACTGGACAGGGGGTTCCTTTTAACTATGGCTACACCTTC. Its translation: CASSTGQGVPFNYGYTF.

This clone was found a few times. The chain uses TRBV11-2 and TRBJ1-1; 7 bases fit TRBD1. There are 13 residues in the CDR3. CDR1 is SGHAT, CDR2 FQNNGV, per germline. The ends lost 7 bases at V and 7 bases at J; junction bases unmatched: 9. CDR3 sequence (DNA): TGTGCCAGCAACTCAGACAGGGACCATGAAGCTTTCTTT. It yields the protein CASNSDRDHEAFF.

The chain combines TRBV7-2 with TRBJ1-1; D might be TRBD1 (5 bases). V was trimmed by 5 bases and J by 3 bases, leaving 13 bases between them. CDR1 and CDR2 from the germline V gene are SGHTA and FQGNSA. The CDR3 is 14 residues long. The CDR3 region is CASSLQVGDTEAFF. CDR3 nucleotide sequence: TGTGCCAGCAGCCTACAGGTGGGTGACACTGAAGCTTTCTTT.

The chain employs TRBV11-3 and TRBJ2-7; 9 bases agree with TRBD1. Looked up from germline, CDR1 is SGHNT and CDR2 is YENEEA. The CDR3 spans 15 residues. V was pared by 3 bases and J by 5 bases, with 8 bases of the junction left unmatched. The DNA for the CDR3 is TGTGCCAGCAGCTTGGGACAGGGAGTGGGGGACGAGCAGTACTTC. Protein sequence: CASSLGQGVGDEQYF.

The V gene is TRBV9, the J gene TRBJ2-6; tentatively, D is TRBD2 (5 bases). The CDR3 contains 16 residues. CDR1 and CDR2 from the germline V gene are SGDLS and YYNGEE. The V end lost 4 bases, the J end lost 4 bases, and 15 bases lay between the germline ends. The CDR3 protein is CASSNTLGGGANVLTF. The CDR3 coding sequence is TGTGCCAGCAGCAACACCCTTGGAGGAGGGGCCAACGTCCTGACTTTC.

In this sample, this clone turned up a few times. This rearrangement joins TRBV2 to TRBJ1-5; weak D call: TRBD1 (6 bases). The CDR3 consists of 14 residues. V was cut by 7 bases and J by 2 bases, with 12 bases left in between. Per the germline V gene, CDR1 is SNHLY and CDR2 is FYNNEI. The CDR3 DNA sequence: TGTGCCAGCAAGCTACAGGGAGGCAATCAGCCCCAGCATTTT. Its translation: CASKLQGGNQPQHF.

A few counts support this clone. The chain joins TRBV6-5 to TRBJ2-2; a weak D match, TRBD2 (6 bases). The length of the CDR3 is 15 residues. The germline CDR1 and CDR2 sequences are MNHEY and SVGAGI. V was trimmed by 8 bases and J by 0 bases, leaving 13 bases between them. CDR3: CASGEAGTNTGELFF. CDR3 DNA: TGTGCCAGCGGGGAGGCGGGGACGAACACCGGGGAGCTGTTTTTT.

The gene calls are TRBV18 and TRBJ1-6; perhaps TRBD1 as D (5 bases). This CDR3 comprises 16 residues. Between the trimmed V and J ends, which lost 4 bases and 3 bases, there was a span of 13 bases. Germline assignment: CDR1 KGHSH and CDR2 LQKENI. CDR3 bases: TGTGCCAGCTCACAAGACAGAACCTTCTATAATTCACCCCTCCACTTT. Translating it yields CASSQDRTFYNSPLHF.

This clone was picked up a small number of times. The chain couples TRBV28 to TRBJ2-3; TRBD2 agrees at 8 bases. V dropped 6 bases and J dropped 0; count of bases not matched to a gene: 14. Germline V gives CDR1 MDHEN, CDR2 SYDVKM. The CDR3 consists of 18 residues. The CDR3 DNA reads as TGTGCCAGCAGCCCCACGGGGGGGCCGAGATATAGCACAGATACGCAGTATTTT. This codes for CASSPTGGPRYSTDTQYF.

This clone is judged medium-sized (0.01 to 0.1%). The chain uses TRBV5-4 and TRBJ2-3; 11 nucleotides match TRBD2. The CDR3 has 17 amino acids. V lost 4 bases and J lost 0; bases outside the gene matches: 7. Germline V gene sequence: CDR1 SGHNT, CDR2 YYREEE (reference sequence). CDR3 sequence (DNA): TGTGCCAGCAGCCTGGGACTAGCGGCCACTAGCACAGATACGCAGTATTTT. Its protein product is CASSLGLAATSTDTQYF.

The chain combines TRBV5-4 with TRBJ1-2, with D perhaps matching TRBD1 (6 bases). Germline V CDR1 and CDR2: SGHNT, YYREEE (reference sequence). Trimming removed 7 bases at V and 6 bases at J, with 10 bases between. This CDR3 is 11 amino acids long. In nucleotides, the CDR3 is TGTGCCAGCCCAGGGGCCCATGGCTACACCTTC. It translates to CASPGAHGYTF. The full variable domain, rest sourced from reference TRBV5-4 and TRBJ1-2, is ETGVTQSPTHLIKTRGQQVTLRCSSQSGHNTVSWYQQALGQGPQFIFQYYREEENGRGNFPPRFSGLQFPNYSSELNVNALELDDSALYLCASPGAHGYTFGSGTRLTVV.

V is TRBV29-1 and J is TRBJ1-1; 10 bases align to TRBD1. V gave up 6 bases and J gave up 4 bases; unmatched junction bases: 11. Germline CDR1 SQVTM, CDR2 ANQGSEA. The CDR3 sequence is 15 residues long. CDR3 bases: TGCAGCGTGGCCCGGGACAGGGGAATCGGCACTGAAGCTTTCTTT. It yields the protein CSVARDRGIGTEAFF.

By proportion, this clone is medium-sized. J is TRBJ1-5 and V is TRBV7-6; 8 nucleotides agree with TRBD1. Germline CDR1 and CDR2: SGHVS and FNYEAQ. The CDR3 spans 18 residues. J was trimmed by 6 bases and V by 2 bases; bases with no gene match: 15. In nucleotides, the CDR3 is TGTGCCAGCAGCTTACGAGCAGGGGGCGCAACTGGAGTTCAGCCCCAGCATTTT. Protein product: CASSLRAGGATGVQPQHF.

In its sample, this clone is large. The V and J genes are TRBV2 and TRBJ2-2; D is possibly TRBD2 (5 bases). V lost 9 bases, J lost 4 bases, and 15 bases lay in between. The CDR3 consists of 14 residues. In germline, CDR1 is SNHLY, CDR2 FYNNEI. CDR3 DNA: TGTGCCAGAGAGGACTTTCCAACCACCGGGGAGCTGTTTTTT. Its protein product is CAREDFPTTGELFF.

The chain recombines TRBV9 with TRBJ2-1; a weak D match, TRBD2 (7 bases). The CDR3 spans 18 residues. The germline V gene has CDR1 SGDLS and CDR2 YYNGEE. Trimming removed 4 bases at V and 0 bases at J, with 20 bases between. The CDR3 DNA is TGTGCCAGCAGCCCACGGGCGGGGGCCCTGAGCTCCTACAATGAGCAGTTCTTC. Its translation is CASSPRAGALSSYNEQFF.

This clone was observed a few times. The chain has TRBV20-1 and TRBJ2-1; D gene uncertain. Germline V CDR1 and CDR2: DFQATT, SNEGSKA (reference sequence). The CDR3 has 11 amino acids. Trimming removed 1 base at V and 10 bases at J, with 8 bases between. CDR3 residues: CSARGPKEQFF. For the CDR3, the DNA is TGCAGTGCTAGAGGCCCCAAAGAGCAGTTCTTC.

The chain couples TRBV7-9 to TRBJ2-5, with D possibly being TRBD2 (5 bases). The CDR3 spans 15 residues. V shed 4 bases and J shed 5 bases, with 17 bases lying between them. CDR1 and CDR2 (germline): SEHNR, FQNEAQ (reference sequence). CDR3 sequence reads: CASSSQYGVSETQYF. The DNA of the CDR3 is TGTGCCAGCAGCTCGCAGTACGGGGTATCGGAGACCCAGTACTTC.

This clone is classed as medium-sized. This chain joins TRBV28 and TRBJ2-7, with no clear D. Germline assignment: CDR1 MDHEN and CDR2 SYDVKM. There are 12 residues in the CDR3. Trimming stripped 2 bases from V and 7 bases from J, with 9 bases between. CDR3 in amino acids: CASSLDLLEQYF. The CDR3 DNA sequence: TGTGCCAGCAGTTTAGACTTATTGGAGCAGTACTTC.

The CDR3 protein is CASSMIISLAGWNEQFF. CDR3 DNA: TGTGCCAGTAGTATGATCATTTCACTAGCGGGGTGGAATGAGCAGTTCTTC. The V call is TRBV19, the J call TRBJ2-1, with 10 bases fitting TRBD2. J lost 7 bases, V lost 3 bases, and 12 bases had no gene match. The CDR3 spans 17 residues. The germline V gene has CDR1 LNHDA and CDR2 SQIVND (reference sequence).

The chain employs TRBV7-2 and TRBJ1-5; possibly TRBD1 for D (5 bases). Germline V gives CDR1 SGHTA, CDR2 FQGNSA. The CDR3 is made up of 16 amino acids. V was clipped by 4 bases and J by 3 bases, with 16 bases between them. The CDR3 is CASSSFPAGTNQPQHF. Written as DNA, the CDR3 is TGTGCCAGCAGCTCCTTCCCGGCAGGGACCAATCAGCCCCAGCATTTT.

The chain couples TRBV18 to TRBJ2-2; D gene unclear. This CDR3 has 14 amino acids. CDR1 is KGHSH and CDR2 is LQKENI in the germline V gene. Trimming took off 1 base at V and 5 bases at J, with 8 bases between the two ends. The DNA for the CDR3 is TGTGCCAGCTCACCACAGGTAGTGACCGGGGAGCTGTTTTTT. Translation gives CASSPQVVTGELFF.